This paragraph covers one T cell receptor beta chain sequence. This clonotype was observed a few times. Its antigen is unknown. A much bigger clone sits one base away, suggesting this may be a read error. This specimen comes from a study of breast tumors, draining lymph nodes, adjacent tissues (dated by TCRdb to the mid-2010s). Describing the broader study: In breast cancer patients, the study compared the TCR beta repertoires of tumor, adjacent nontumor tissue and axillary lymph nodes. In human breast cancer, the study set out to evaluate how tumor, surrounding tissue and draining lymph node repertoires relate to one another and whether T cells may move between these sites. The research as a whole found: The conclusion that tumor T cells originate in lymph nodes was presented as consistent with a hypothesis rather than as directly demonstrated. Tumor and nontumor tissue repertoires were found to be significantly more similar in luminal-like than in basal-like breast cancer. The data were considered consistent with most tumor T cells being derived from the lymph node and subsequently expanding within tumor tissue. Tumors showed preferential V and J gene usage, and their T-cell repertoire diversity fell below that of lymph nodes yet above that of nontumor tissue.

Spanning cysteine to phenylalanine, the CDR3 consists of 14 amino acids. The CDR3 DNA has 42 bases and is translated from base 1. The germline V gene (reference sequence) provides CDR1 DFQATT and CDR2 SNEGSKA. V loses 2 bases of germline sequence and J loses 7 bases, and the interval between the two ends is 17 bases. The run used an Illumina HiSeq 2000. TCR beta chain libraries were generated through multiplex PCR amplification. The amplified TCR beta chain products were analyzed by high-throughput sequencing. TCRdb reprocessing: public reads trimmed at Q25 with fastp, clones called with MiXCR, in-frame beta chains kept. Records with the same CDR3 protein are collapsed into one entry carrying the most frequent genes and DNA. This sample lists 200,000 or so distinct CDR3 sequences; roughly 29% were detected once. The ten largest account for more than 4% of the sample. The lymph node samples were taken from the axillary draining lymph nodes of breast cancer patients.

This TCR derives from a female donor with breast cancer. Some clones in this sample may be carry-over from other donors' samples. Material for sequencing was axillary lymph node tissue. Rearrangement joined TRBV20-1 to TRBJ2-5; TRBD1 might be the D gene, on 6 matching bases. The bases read TGCAGTGCTAGAAATACCGGGACACCGGCGACCCAGTACTTC. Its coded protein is CSARNTGTPATQYF.